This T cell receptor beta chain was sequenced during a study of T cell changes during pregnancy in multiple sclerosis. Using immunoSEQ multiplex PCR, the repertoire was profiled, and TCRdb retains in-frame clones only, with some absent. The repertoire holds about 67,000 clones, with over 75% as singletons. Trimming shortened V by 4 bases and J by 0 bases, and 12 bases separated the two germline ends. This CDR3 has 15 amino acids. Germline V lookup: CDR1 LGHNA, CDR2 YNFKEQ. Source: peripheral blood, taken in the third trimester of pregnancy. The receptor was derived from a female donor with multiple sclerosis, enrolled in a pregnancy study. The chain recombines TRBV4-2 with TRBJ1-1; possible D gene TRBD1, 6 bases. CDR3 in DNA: TGTGCCAGCAGCCGCCCCGGACAGTTGAACACTGAAGCTTTCTTT. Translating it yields CASSRPGQLNTEAFF.